Each of the 10 T cell receptor beta chains below was sequenced from the same sample in a study of cytomegalovirus exposure and HLA in healthy donors. The PCR ran on 60 Vbeta and 13 Jbeta primers. Clones were read by immunoSEQ multiplex PCR, and TCRdb kept only the in-frame ones, dropping some. The table includes 150,000 to 200,000 clones, 65% to 80% detected once. Sequenced material: PBMCs. These receptors originate from a young man in good health and CMV-seropositive.

V is TRBV27 and J is TRBJ1-3; 7 bases agree with TRBD1. J gave up 3 bases and V 2 bases, and 4 bases lay outside the gene matches. The CDR3 consists of 15 residues. CDR1 MNHEY and CDR2 SMNVEV come from the germline V gene (reference sequence). The CDR3 DNA reads as TGTGCCAGCAGTTTAGAGGGGGCGGTTGGAAACACCATATATTTT. Translating gives CASSLEGAVGNTIYF.

The gene calls are TRBV30 and TRBJ2-5; 12 nucleotides agree with TRBD2. V shed 5 bases and J 5 bases; nucleotides not matched to a gene: 9. This CDR3 is 15 amino acids long. Germline values: CDR1 GTSNPN, CDR2 SVGIG (reference sequence). The DNA for the CDR3 is TGTGCCTGGGGTAGACTAGCGGGAGAGGTGGAGACCCAGTACTTC. This codes for CAWGRLAGEVETQYF.

The V call is TRBV6-6, the J call TRBJ1-1, with TRBD1 matching 10 bases. Germline CDR1 MNHNY, CDR2 SVGAGI (reference sequence). V was pared by 5 bases and J by 1 base, with 4 bases of the junction left unmatched. The CDR3 length is 15 residues. The chain's CDR3 is CASSPWDRGNTEAFF. In nucleotides, the CDR3 is TGTGCCAGCAGTCCTTGGGACAGGGGGAACACTGAAGCTTTCTTT.

V is TRBV7-9 and J is TRBJ1-1, with D perhaps matching TRBD1 (5 bases). This CDR3 comprises 16 residues. Per germline, CDR1 SEHNR and CDR2 FQNEAQ (reference sequence). V was trimmed by 5 bases and J by 5 bases, leaving 21 bases between them. The chain's CDR3 is CASSPPDRGNWTEAFF. The CDR3 bases are TGTGCCAGCAGCCCTCCCGATCGGGGGAATTGGACTGAAGCTTTCTTT.

This chain uses TRBV6-5 with TRBJ2-4; 8 positions agree with TRBD2. This CDR3 region has 16 residues. In germline, CDR1 is MNHEY, CDR2 SVGAGI. The J segment lost 7 bases and the V segment lost 0 bases, leaving 8 bases of the junction unmatched. CDR3 loop: CASSYSLAGSGNIQYF. CDR3 in DNA: TGTGCCAGCAGTTACTCATTAGCGGGATCGGGGAACATTCAGTACTTC.

The rearrangement joins TRBV28 to TRBJ1-3; no definite D call. V gave up 3 bases and J gave up 2 bases, with 8 bases separating them. The CDR3 runs 14 residues. The V gene's germline CDR1 is MDHEN and CDR2 SYDVKM. The CDR3, as DNA: TGTGCCAGCAGTTTTCCCAATGCTGGAAACACCATATATTTT. It encodes CASSFPNAGNTIYF.

The sample holds a few counts of this clone. The chain is built from TRBV7-2 and TRBJ2-3, with 7 nucleotides matching TRBD1. Germline V gene data show CDR1 as SGHTA and CDR2 as FQGNSA. Losses at the gene ends were 0 bases for V and 0 bases for J; bases not matched to a gene: 12. CDR3 length equals 19 residues. The CDR3 nucleotides read TGTGCCAGCAGCTTAGCGACGGGACAGACTCGACTAAGCACAGATACGCAGTATTTT. It is translated as CASSLATGQTRLSTDTQYF.

This chain connects TRBV11-3 to TRBJ2-1, with no clear D. V lost 5 bases to trimming and J lost 3 bases, with 11 bases between them. CDR3 length: 14 residues. The germline CDR1 and CDR2 sequences are SGHNT and YENEEA. This CDR3 reads CASSDKSVYNEQFF. DNA of the CDR3: TGTGCCAGCAGCGATAAATCGGTCTACAATGAGCAGTTCTTC.

The rearrangement joins TRBV28 to TRBJ1-2, with TRBD1 identical over 8 bases. CDR1 is MDHEN, CDR2 SYDVKM, per germline. Trimming removed 5 bases from V and 8 bases from J; junction bases left unmatched: 13. CDR3 size: 15 residues. The chain's CDR3 is CASSPDPGGVDGYTF. The CDR3 DNA follows: TGTGCCAGCAGTCCGGATCCAGGGGGCGTTGACGGCTACACCTTC.

This clone has more than one count but fewer than ten. The chain carries TRBV10-2 and TRBJ1-6, with TRBD1 identical over 10 bases. This CDR3 comprises 15 residues. Germline lookup yields CDR1 WSHSY and CDR2 SAAADI. With 6 bases clipped from V and 7 bases from J, the junction kept 6 bases outside the gene matches. The DNA of the CDR3 is TGCGCCAGCAGATCTGACAGGGGGCAAAATTCACCCCTCCACTTT. Amino acids: CASRSDRGQNSPLHF.